These 5 T cell receptor beta chains came from one sample sequenced in a study of blood T cell repertoires in COVID-19. Produced via immunoSEQ multiplex PCR; TCRdb's table is partial and in-frame only. This sample carries about 46,000 clones, around 85% of them seen once, and the ten largest clones take 6.5%. The sequenced sample consisted of peripheral blood. Receptors originate from a man between 60 and 75 years old with acute or convalescent COVID-19.

The genes are TRBV9 and TRBJ1-2; 12 nucleotides agree with TRBD1. The trim removed 4 bases at V and 4 bases at J, leaving 17 bases unmatched. CDR3 length equals 19 residues. Germline assignment: CDR1 SGDLS and CDR2 YYNGEE. CDR3 sequence (DNA): TGTGCCAGCAGCCCGTATTCGGGGACAGGGGGCGCTGGGTCCTATGGCTACACCTTC. Amino acids: CASSPYSGTGGAGSYGYTF. Full variable domain (remainder filled in from reference TRBV9 and TRBJ1-2): DSGVTQTPKHLITATGQRVTLRCSPRSGDLSVYWYQQSLDQGLQFLIQYYNGEERAKGNILERFSAQQFPDLHSELNLSSLELGDSALYFCASSPYSGTGGAGSYGYTFGSGTRLTVV.

As regards this clone: Distinct nucleotide sequences in the sample also encode this CDR3. This chain links TRBV19 with TRBJ1-1, with D unclear. Germline loops: CDR1 LNHDA, CDR2 SQIVND (reference sequence). Trimming pared 3 bases from V and 1 base from J, leaving 6 bases between. The CDR3 has 13 amino acids. The CDR3 reads CASSMSGNTEAFF. In DNA, the CDR3 is TGTGCCAGTAGTATGTCCGGGAACACTGAAGCTTTCTTT.

This chain links TRBV5-1 with TRBJ2-3, with a possible D match to TRBD1 (5 bases). V lost 0 bases and J lost 2, with 10 bases in between. This CDR3 region has 15 residues. Germline CDR1 and CDR2: SGHRS and YFSETQ. CDR3 in amino acids: CASSLDRTVTDTQYF. CDR3 nucleotides: TGCGCCAGCAGCTTGGACAGGACGGTCACAGATACGCAGTATTTT. Full variable domain (remainder filled in from reference TRBV5-1 and TRBJ2-3): KAGVTQTPRYLIKTRGQQVTLSCSPISGHRSVSWYQQTPGQGLQFLFEYFSETQRNKGNFPGRFSGRQFSNSRSEMNVSTLELGDSALYLCASSLDRTVTDTQYFGPGTRLTVL.

The chain is built from TRBV3-1 (or the pseudogene TRBV3-2) and TRBJ2-1, with 11 bases fitting TRBD2. V lost 4 bases, J lost 7 bases, and 6 bases stayed unmatched. CDR3 length: 15 amino acids. Germline CDR1 and CDR2: LGHDT and YNNKEL (reference sequence). The CDR3 sequence is CASSREGTSGNEQFF. The CDR3 nucleotides are TGTGCCAGCAGCCGAGAGGGGACTAGCGGTAATGAGCAGTTCTTC.

This chain uses TRBV18 with TRBJ1-5; 7 bases fit TRBD1. The germline V gene has CDR1 KGHSH and CDR2 LQKENI. J lost 4 bases, V lost 2 bases, and 8 bases had no gene match. This CDR3 has 16 residues. The CDR3 region has the DNA TGTGCCAGCTCACCAATTGGACAGGCGCCAAATCAGCCCCAGCATTTT. Protein sequence: CASSPIGQAPNQPQHF.